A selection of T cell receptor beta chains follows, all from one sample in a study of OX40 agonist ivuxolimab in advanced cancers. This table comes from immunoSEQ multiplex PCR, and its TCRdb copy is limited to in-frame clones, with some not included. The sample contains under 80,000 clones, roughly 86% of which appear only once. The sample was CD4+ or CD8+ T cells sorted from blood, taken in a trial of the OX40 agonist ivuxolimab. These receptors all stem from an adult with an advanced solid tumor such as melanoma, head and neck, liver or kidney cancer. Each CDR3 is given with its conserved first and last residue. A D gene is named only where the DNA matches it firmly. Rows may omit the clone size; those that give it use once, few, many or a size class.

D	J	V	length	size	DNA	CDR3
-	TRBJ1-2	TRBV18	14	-	TGTGCCAGCTCACTGGGGACGGAGCTCTATGGCTACACCTTC	CASSLGTELYGYTF
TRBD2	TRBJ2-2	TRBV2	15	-	TGTGCCAGCAGAGGGACTAGCGGGAGTTCCGGGGAGCTGTTTTTT	CASRGTSGSSGELFF
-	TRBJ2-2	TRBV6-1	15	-	TGTGCCAGCAGTGGCCGACGGACGAACACCGGGGAGCTGTTTTTT	CASSGRRTNTGELFF
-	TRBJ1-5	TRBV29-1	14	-	TGCAGCGTTATCCCAGGGGCGGGCAATCAGCCCCAGCATTTT	CSVIPGAGNQPQHF
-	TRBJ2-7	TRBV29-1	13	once	TGCAGCGTGCCCCGAACGGGGGGCATCGATCAGTACTTC	CSVPRTGGIDQYF
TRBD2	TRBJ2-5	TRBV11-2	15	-	TGTGCCAGCAGCTTAGCGGGAGGTTTACAAGAGACCCAGTACTTC	CASSLAGGLQETQYF
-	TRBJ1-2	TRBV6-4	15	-	TGTGCCAGCAGTGATGGTGCGAATGCGGGCTATGGCTACACCTTC	CASSDGANAGYGYTF
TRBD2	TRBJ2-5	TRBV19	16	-	TGTGCCAGTAGTCTCGGACTAGCGGGGGGCTTGGAGACCCAGTACTTC	CASSLGLAGGLETQYF
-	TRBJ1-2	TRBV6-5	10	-	TGTGCCAGCGGACAGTGGGGCTACACCTTC	CASGQWGYTF
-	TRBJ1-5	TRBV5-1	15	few	TGCGCCAGCAGCACAAACCCAGGGTCAGGTCAGCCCCAGCATTTT	CASSTNPGSGQPQHF
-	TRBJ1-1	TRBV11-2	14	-	TGTGCCAGCAGCTTCCGACCGGGGAACACTGAAGCTTTCTTT	CASSFRPGNTEAFF
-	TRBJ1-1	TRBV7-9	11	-	TGTGCCAGCAGGGGGGGGACTGAAGCTTTCTTT	CASRGGTEAFF
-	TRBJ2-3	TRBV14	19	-	TGTGCCAGCAGCCGAACGGATGGAGCGGGCGCTTCTAGCACAGATACGCAGTATTTT	CASSRTDGAGASSTDTQYF
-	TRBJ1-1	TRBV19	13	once	TGTGCCACCTCACAGGGAATGAACACTGAAGCTTTCTTT	CATSQGMNTEAFF
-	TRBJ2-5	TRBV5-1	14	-	TGCGCCAGCAGCCCCCCGTTTAGTGTAGAGACCCAGTACTTC	CASSPPFSVETQYF
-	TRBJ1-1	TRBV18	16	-	TGTGCCAGCTCACCACGGGGGGCGGGAGGCAACACTGAAGCTTTCTTT	CASSPRGAGGNTEAFF